This T cell receptor beta chain was profiled in a study of siplizumab effects on memory and regulatory T cells. This clone was picked up one time. Its antigen is currently unknown. A 37°C coculture lasting 6 days was applied to the mixed lymphocyte reaction cells. Germline V gives CDR1 SGHDT, CDR2 YYEEEE. The V and J ends lost 0 bases and 7 bases respectively, with 11 bases between them. The CDR3 has 14 residues. Study-wide points: Naive T cells appeared more diverse than memory cells and seemed to be major alloresponse contributors. Naive-or-memory phenotypes were unassignable for roughly 75-95% of proliferating CD4+ or CD8+ clones. Reactions containing siplizumab showed mappable alloreactive CD4+ clones averaging approximately 66% Treg-derived, versus 25% to 30% in controls.

Here immunoSEQ multiplex PCR was the method, and the copy in TCRdb shows in-frame clones only, minus some. This sample yields around 3,300 clones, of which 50% to 60% are seen a single time; 42% belongs to the top ten. The chain uses TRBV5-6 and TRBJ1-5; D perhaps matches TRBD1 (5 bases). This sequence originates from a human donor in good health; the cells came from an allogeneic mixed lymphocyte reaction. Some clones in this sample may be carry-over from other donors' samples. Sequenced: CFSE-low (dividing) CD8+ T cells sorted from an allogeneic mixed lymphocyte reaction. The CDR3 nucleotides read TGTGCCAGCAGCTTGGAAGGGGTGGGCCAGCCCCAGCATTTT. The encoded protein is CASSLEGVGQPQHF.